The 20 T cell receptor beta chains listed next were all sequenced from one sample in a study of beta chain features in type 1 diabetes. Their antigens remain unidentified. Expressed TCRB transcripts got sequenced, as all isolated RNA was reverse transcribed. The method was immunoSEQ multiplex PCR; TCRdb's version includes in-frame clones alone and lacks a portion of them. Of some 290,000 clones detected, roughly an eighth appear once; the ten largest clones hold under 0.02%. Whole-study findings and limits: Researchers report that Type 1 diabetes patients had moderately but significantly shorter TCRB CDR3s across all four CD4+ subsets.

Sample: naive CD4+ T cells from blood. The receptors derive from a man aged 25 to 45 with type 1 diabetes.

A note on this clone: Other DNA sequences of this sample code for an identical CDR3. The rearrangement uses TRBV27 and TRBJ2-3, with 8 bases fitting TRBD1. CDR1 and CDR2 (germline): MNHEY, SMNVEV (reference sequence). The V gene end was trimmed by 6 bases and the J gene end by 4 bases; junction bases not matched to a gene: 3. This CDR3 spans 13 amino acids. The CDR3: CASSSQGADTQYF. CDR3 coding DNA: TGTGCCAGCAGCTCACAGGGGGCAGATACGCAGTATTTT.

This chain uses TRBV6-6 with TRBJ2-1; 10 bases are shared with TRBD2. The V and J ends lost 6 bases and 5 bases, in that order; junction bases with no gene match: 7. CDR1 and CDR2 (germline): MNHNY, SVGAGI (reference sequence). The CDR3 is 15 amino acids. Here the CDR3 reads CASSDPGLANNEQFF. CDR3 nucleotides: TGTGCCAGCAGCGACCCGGGACTAGCGAACAATGAGCAGTTCTTC.

The rearrangement links TRBV5-1 to TRBJ2-3, with D maybe TRBD1 (6 bases). This CDR3 has 14 amino acids. Germline V gene data show CDR1 as SGHRS and CDR2 as YFSETQ. Trimming removed 0 bases at V and 4 bases at J, with 9 bases between. The CDR3 loop reads CASSLVGGPDTQYF. The CDR3 DNA reads TGCGCCAGCAGCTTGGTTGGGGGCCCAGATACGCAGTATTTT.

J is TRBJ2-1 and V is TRBV7-2, with a possible D match to TRBD1 (5 bases). V was shortened by 10 bases and J by 4 bases, with 17 bases between the two germline ends. In germline, CDR1 is SGHTA, CDR2 FQGNSA. The CDR3 runs to 14 residues. The CDR3 DNA is TGTGCCATCCAGACGAAGGGGATTTACAATGAGCAGTTCTTC. This translates into CAIQTKGIYNEQFF.

The chain employs TRBV4-1 and TRBJ2-7, with 14 bases identical to TRBD2. The CDR3 has 16 amino acids. The V gene end was trimmed by 2 bases and the J gene end by 4 bases; junction bases not matched to a gene: 4. Germline CDR1 is MGHRA and CDR2 is YSYEKL. Here the CDR3 reads CASSQPTSGRAYEQYF. DNA of the CDR3: TGCGCCAGCAGCCAACCGACTAGCGGGAGGGCATACGAGCAGTACTTC.

The V gene is TRBV5-1, the J gene TRBJ2-5; no clear D. Germline V gives CDR1 SGHRS, CDR2 YFSETQ. The CDR3 spans 15 residues. Trimming shortened V by 4 bases and J by 2 bases, and 15 bases separated the two germline ends. Written as DNA, the CDR3 is TGCGCCAGCAGCCTGGCAGCACTATCTCAAGAGACCCAGTACTTC. This encodes CASSLAALSQETQYF.

The rearrangement links TRBV14 to TRBJ2-7; no clear D. Deletions cut 3 bases from V and 6 bases from J, with 6 bases between. The CDR3 runs to 11 residues. Germline-derived CDR1 and CDR2 are SGHDN and FVKESK. This CDR3 reads CASSHASEQYF. As DNA, the CDR3 is TGTGCCAGCAGCCATGCCAGCGAGCAGTACTTC.

This clone was detected a few times. V and J are TRBV5-4 and TRBJ2-3; 9 bases match TRBD2. Looked up from germline, CDR1 is SGHNT and CDR2 is YYREEE (reference sequence). This CDR3 has 15 amino acids. V gave up 4 bases and J gave up 5 bases; unmatched junction bases: 8. The CDR3 DNA reads as TGTGCCAGCAGCCGGGGGGGACTAGCTGTAGATACGCAGTATTTT. Encoded protein: CASSRGGLAVDTQYF.

The V call is TRBV2, the J call TRBJ2-5, with 9 nucleotides matching TRBD1. Germline V gene data show CDR1 as SNHLY and CDR2 as FYNNEI. Trimming at V came to 2 bases and at J to 5 bases, leaving 15 bases not matched to a gene. This CDR3 contains 18 residues. DNA for the CDR3: TGTGCCAGCAGTGAAATCACAGGGGGCGCCGGGGTGTCGGAGACCCAGTACTTC. It specifies CASSEITGGAGVSETQYF.

This clone was seen a handful of times. The rearrangement uses TRBV6-1 and TRBJ2-7, with a weak D call TRBD1 (6 bases). The CDR3 spans 15 residues. Per the germline V gene, CDR1 is MNHNS and CDR2 is SASEGT. The V and J ends lost 3 bases and 3 bases respectively, with 15 bases between them. CDR3 in DNA: TGTGCCAGCAGTGACCCGATTATACAGGGCTACGAGCAGTACTTC. Encoded protein: CASSDPIIQGYEQYF.

V is TRBV28 and J is TRBJ2-1, with D possibly being TRBD2 (6 bases). Trimming shortened V by 0 bases and J by 9 bases, and 6 bases separated the two germline ends. This CDR3 has 12 amino acids. CDR1 is MDHEN, CDR2 SYDVKM, per germline. DNA of the CDR3: TGTGCCAGCAGTTTATGGGAGGGTGAGCAGTTCTTC. Amino acid sequence: CASSLWEGEQFF.

The genes are TRBV5-4 and TRBJ2-6; 7 bases line up with TRBD1. This CDR3 has 17 residues. CDR1 and CDR2 (germline): SGHNT, YYREEE (reference sequence). The trim removed 4 bases at V and 0 bases at J, leaving 7 bases unmatched. Written as DNA, the CDR3 is TGTGCCAGCAGCCCAGGGACAGTCCGCTCTGGGGCCAACGTCCTGACTTTC. Its protein product is CASSPGTVRSGANVLTF.

This clone was counted only a few times. V usage is TRBV2 and J usage is TRBJ2-7; D might be TRBD1 (6 bases). Germline lookup yields CDR1 SNHLY and CDR2 FYNNEI. Trimming cost V 4 bases and J 3 bases, with 16 bases left between them. The CDR3 is made up of 15 amino acids. DNA of the CDR3: TGTGCCAGCAGTGCTACAGGGCGAAGGGGCTACGAGCAGTACTTC. Its translation: CASSATGRRGYEQYF.

The sample holds a few counts of this clone. CDR3 amino acids: CASSGDSGTQYF. CDR3 coding DNA: TGTGCCAGCAGTGGGGACTCCGGGACCCAGTACTTC. This sequence joins TRBV2 and TRBJ2-5; D perhaps matches TRBD2 (6 bases). V gave up 4 bases and J gave up 7 bases, with 10 bases separating them. The CDR3 consists of 12 residues. The germline CDR1 and CDR2 sequences are SNHLY and FYNNEI. The whole variable domain, remainder taken from reference TRBV2 and TRBJ2-5, is EPEVTQTPSHQVTQMGQEVILRCVPISNHLYFYWYRQILGQKVEFLVSFYNNEISEKSEIFDDQFSVERPDGSNFTLKIRSTKLEDSAMYFCASSGDSGTQYFGPGTRLLVL.

This chain connects TRBV2 to TRBJ1-5; maybe TRBD1 (6 bases). From germline, CDR1 is SNHLY and CDR2 FYNNEI. CDR3 length equals 13 residues. The V gene lost 7 bases and the J gene lost 0 bases, with 7 bases spanning the gap. The CDR3 loop is CASKGVSNQPQHF. DNA for the CDR3: TGTGCCAGCAAGGGGGTTAGCAATCAGCCCCAGCATTTT.

The rearrangement links TRBV7-8 to TRBJ2-1; 12 nucleotides align to TRBD2. This CDR3 comprises 16 residues. Germline CDR1 SGHVS, CDR2 FQNEAQ. Trimming cost V 2 bases and J 3 bases; bases outside gene matches: 2. In DNA, the CDR3 is TGTGCCAGCAGCTTACTAGCGGGAGGGTACTACAATGAGCAGTTCTTC. This encodes CASSLLAGGYYNEQFF.

This chain links TRBV7-2 with TRBJ2-7; no firm D call. CDR1 and CDR2 from the germline V gene are SGHTA and FQGNSA. The CDR3 extends over 14 amino acids. The V end lost 1 base, the J end lost 3 bases, and 10 bases lay between the germline ends. The CDR3 reads CASSLGYDRYEQYF. Written as DNA, the CDR3 is TGTGCCAGCAGCTTAGGCTATGATCGCTACGAGCAGTACTTC.

V gene TRBV4-1 combines with J gene TRBJ2-7, with 9 nucleotides matching TRBD1. Germline V gene data show CDR1 as MGHRA and CDR2 as YSYEKL. The CDR3 is 14 residues long. The junction had 6 bases not matched to a gene; V was cut back by 4 bases and J by 5 bases. CDR3 region: CASSLDRGRNEQYF. The CDR3 DNA follows: TGCGCCAGCAGCCTGGACAGGGGAAGGAACGAGCAGTACTTC.

This clone occurred a few times. The chain combines TRBV7-2 with TRBJ1-1; D call uncertain. Germline CDR1 is SGHTA and CDR2 is FQGNSA. The CDR3 length is 11 residues. The V end was cut by 1 base, the J end by 5 bases, with 2 bases between. The CDR3 region is CASSLVTEAFF. As DNA, the CDR3 is TGTGCCAGCAGCTTAGTAACTGAAGCTTTCTTT.

This clone has just a few counts. The V call is TRBV28, the J call TRBJ1-1; 7 bases line up with TRBD1. The CDR3 has 14 amino acids. Germline V gives CDR1 MDHEN, CDR2 SYDVKM. With V trimmed by 9 bases and J by 5 bases, 12 bases remained unmatched. Written as DNA, the CDR3 is TGTGCCAGAGAAGTACAAAGGGGGCTAACTGAAGCTTTCTTT. Protein product: CAREVQRGLTEAFF. The variable domain in full, with the rest retrieved from reference TRBV28 and TRBJ1-1, is DVKVTQSSRYLVKRTGEKVFLECVQDMDHENMFWYRQDPGLGLRLIYFSYDVKMKEKGDIPEGYSVSREKKERFSLILESASTNQTSMYLCAREVQRGLTEAFFGQGTRLTVV.